The 9 T cell receptor beta chains below all came from one sample that was sequenced in a study of shared clonotypes between healthy human individuals (dated by TCRdb to 2018 to 2021). Libraries were made using the immunoSEQ multiplex PCR assay. The immuneACCESS repertoire file appears here via TCRdb, limited to in-frame rearrangements. These files lack a portion of the clones; in checked studies, under half of the deficit traces to unresolved V genes, and the cause of the others is not known. Across this sample there are 2 million to 2.5 million clones, with around 95% seen only once. Over 0.1% of the sample rests with the top ten. Sequenced input: naive CD4+ T cells sorted from blood. The cell subset or site tag for this specimen amounts to: CD45RA+ positively selected. All receptors derive from a young man in good health.

The chain recombines TRBV7-2 with TRBJ1-3; D remains ambiguous. This CDR3 has 14 residues. V was shortened by 5 bases and J by 0 bases, with 8 bases between the two germline ends. CDR1 SGHTA and CDR2 FQGNSA come from the germline V gene. As DNA, the CDR3 is TGTGCCAGCAGCGCCCAGAACTCTGGAAACACCATATATTTT. Its protein is CASSAQNSGNTIYF.

The chain couples TRBV4-1 to TRBJ2-5; 9 nucleotides align to TRBD1. Germline lookup yields CDR1 MGHRA and CDR2 YSYEKL. V trimming: 0 bases; J trimming: 5 bases; junction bases outside the gene matches: 7. The CDR3 is made up of 16 amino acids. The CDR3 sequence: CASSQDQGQGRETQYF. The CDR3 DNA reads TGCGCCAGCAGCCAAGATCAGGGACAGGGCCGGGAGACCCAGTACTTC.

V is TRBV19 and J is TRBJ2-7, with 10 bases matching TRBD1. This CDR3 is 16 amino acids long. J was trimmed by 2 bases and V by 4 bases; bases with no gene match: 8. The germline V gene encodes CDR1 LNHDA and CDR2 SQIVND (reference sequence). The CDR3 loop reads CASSTRDRGAPYEQYF. The CDR3 DNA is TGTGCCAGTAGTACCAGGGACAGGGGAGCTCCCTACGAGCAGTACTTC.

The chain combines TRBV4-1 with TRBJ2-7; unclear D gene. Germline assignment: CDR1 MGHRA and CDR2 YSYEKL. The CDR3 runs to 14 residues. V lost 3 bases and J 3 bases, leaving 12 bases between the germline ends. CDR3 sequence: CASSQRNDGYEQYF. The CDR3 nucleotides are TGCGCCAGCAGCCAGAGAAACGACGGCTACGAGCAGTACTTC.

In regard to this clone: At the DNA level, this CDR3 is encoded by other sequences in the same sample as well. The J gene is TRBJ2-7, the V gene TRBV5-1; TRBD1 agrees at 7 bases. This CDR3 comprises 13 residues. CDR1 is SGHRS, CDR2 YFSETQ, per germline. J was trimmed by 0 bases and V by 5 bases; bases with no gene match: 2. Written as DNA, the CDR3 is TGCGCCAGCAGACAGGGGAGCTCCTACGAGCAGTACTTC. Encoded protein: CASRQGSSYEQYF.

About this clone itself: In the same sample, other DNA sequences code for this CDR3. This chain uses TRBV30 with TRBJ2-7, with TRBD1 as a possible D gene (6 bases). CDR3 length equals 14 residues. Trimming shortened V by 5 bases and J by 0 bases, and 14 bases separated the two germline ends. CDR1 GTSNPN and CDR2 SVGIG come from the germline V gene (reference sequence). This CDR3 reads CAWGPGQSSYEQYF. CDR3 DNA sequence: TGTGCCTGGGGCCCCGGACAGAGCTCCTACGAGCAGTACTTC.

In its sample, this clone was seen once. The chain couples TRBV18 to TRBJ2-3; TRBD1 might be the D (6 bases). V was clipped by 1 base and J by 0 bases, with 17 bases between them. From germline, CDR1 is KGHSH and CDR2 LQKENI. This CDR3 has 18 amino acids. In DNA form, the CDR3 reads TGTGCCAGCTCACCACGAGCCGGACAGTTCGGTAGCACAGATACGCAGTATTTT. This encodes CASSPRAGQFGSTDTQYF.

Turning to this clone: The junction does not match germline at one end; this may be a read error. The chain links TRBV6-5 to TRBJ1-2; a weak D match, TRBD1 (5 bases). Looked up from germline, CDR1 is MNHEY and CDR2 is SVGAGI. The CDR3 is 9 residues long. The CDR3 sequence: CAGGRGQCF. The CDR3 DNA is TGTGCCGGCGGAAGGGGTCAGTGCTTC.

The chain recombines TRBV18 with TRBJ2-1; a possible D gene is TRBD2 (6 bases). Germline CDR1 KGHSH, CDR2 LQKENI. V was shortened by 4 bases and J by 0 bases, with 7 bases between the two germline ends. The CDR3 runs 14 residues. CDR3 DNA sequence: TGTGCCAGCTCACAGGGAGGCTCCTACAATGAGCAGTTCTTC. Amino acids: CASSQGGSYNEQFF.